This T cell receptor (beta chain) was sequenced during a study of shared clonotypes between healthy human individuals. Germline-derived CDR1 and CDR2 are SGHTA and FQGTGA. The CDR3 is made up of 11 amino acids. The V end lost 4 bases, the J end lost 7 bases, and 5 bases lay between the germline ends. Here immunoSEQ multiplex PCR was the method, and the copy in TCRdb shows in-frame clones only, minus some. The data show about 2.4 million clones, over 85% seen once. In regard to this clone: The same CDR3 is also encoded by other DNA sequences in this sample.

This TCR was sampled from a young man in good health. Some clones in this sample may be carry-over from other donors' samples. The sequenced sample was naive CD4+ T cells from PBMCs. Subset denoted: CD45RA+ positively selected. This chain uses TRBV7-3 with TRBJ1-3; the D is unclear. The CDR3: CASSSGNTIYF. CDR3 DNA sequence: TGTGCCAGCAGCTCCGGGAACACCATATATTTT.